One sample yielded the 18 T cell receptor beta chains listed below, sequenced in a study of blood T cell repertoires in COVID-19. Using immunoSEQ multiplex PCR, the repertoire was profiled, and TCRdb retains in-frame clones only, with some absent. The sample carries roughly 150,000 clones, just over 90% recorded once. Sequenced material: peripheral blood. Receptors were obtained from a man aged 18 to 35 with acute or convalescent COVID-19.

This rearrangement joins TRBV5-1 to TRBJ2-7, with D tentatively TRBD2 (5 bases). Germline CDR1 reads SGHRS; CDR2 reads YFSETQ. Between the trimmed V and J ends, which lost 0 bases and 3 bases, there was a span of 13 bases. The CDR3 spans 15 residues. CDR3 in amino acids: CASSLEWEGGYEQYF. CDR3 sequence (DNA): TGCGCCAGCAGCTTGGAATGGGAAGGAGGCTACGAGCAGTACTTC.

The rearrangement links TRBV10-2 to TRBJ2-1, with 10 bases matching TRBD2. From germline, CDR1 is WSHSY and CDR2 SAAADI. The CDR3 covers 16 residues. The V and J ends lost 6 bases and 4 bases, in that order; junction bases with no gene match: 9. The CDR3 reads CASRSGGAGGYNEQFF. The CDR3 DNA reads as TGCGCCAGCAGATCGGGCGGAGCGGGAGGGTACAATGAGCAGTTCTTC.

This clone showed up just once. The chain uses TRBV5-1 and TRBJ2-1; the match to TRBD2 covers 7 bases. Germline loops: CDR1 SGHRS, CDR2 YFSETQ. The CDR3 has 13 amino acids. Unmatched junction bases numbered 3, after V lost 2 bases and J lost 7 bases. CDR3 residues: CASSFGTTNEQFF. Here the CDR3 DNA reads TGCGCCAGCAGCTTCGGGACTACGAATGAGCAGTTCTTC.

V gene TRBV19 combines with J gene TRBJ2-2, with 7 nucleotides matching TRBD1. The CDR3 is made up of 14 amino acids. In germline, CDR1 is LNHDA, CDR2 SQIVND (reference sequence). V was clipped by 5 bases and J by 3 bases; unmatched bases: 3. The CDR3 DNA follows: TGTGCCAGTAGTCGAGACAGGGACACCGGGGAGCTGTTTTTT. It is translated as CASSRDRDTGELFF.

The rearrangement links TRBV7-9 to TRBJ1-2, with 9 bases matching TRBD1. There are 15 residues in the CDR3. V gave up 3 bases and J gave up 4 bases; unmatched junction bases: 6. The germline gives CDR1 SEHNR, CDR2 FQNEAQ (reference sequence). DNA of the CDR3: TGTGCCAGCAGCTTGCGGGGGACAGGGTCCTATGGCTACACCTTC. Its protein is CASSLRGTGSYGYTF.

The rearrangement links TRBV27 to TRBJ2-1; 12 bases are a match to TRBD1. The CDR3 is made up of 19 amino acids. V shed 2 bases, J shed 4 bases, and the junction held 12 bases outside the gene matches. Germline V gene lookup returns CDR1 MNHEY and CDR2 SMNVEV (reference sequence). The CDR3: CASSLGDRGPGPYYNEQFF. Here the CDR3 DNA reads TGTGCCAGCAGTTTAGGGGACAGGGGGCCCGGCCCATATTACAATGAGCAGTTCTTC.

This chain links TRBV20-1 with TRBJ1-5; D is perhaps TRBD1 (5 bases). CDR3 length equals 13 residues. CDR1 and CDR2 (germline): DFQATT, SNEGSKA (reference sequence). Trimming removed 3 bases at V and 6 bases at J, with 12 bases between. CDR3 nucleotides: TGCAGTGCTAGTCAGGGTGTAGGTCAGCCCCAGCATTTT. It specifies CSASQGVGQPQHF.

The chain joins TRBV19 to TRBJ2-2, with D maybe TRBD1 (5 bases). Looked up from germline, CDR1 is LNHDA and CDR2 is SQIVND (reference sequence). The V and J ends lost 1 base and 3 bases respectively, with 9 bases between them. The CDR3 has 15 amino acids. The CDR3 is CASSIGGFDTGELFF. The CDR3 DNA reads TGTGCCAGTAGTATAGGGGGCTTTGACACCGGGGAGCTGTTTTTT.

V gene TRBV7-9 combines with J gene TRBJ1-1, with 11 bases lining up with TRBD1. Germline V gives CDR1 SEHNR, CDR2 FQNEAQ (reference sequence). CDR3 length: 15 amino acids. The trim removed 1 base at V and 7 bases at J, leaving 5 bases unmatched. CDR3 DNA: TGTGCCAGCAGCTTAGGGACAGGGGGCTTTAATGAAGCTTTCTTT. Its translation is CASSLGTGGFNEAFF.

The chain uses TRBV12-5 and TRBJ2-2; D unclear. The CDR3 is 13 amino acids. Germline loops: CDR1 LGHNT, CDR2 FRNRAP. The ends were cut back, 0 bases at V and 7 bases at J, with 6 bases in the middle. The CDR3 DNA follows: TGTGCTAGTGGTTTGGTTGGCGGCGGGGAGCTGTTTTTT. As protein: CASGLVGGGELFF.

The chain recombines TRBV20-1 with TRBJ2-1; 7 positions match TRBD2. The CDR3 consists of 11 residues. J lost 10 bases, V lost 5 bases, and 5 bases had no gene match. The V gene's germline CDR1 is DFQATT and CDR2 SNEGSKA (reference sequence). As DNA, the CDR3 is TGCAGTGCTGCTAGCGGAAAGGAGCAGTTCTTC. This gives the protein CSAASGKEQFF.

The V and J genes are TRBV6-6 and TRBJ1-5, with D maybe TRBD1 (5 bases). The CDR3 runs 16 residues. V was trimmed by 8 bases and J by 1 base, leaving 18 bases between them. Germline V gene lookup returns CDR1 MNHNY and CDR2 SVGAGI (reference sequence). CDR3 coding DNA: TGTGCCAGCCACTCGCGGGGGGTAACAAGCAATCAGCCCCAGCATTTT. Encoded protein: CASHSRGVTSNQPQHF.

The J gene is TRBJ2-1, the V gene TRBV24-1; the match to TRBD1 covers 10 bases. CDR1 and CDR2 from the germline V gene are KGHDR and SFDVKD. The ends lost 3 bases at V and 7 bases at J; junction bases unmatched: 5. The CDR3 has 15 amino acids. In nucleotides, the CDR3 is TGTGCCACCAGTGATCCGACAGGGGGCCTAAATGAGCAGTTCTTC. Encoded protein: CATSDPTGGLNEQFF.

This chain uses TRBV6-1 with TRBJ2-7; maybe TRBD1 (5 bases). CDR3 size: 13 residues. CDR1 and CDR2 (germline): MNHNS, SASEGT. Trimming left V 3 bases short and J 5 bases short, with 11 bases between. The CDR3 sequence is CASSEQGTDEQYF. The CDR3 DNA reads TGTGCCAGCAGTGAGCAGGGAACCGACGAGCAGTACTTC.

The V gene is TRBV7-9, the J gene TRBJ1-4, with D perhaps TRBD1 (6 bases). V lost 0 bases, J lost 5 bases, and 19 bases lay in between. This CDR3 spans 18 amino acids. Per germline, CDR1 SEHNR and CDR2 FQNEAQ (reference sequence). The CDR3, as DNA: TGTGCCAGCAGCTTAGCGAGGGGGACGGAGCAATTAAATGAAAAACTGTTTTTT. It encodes CASSLARGTEQLNEKLFF.

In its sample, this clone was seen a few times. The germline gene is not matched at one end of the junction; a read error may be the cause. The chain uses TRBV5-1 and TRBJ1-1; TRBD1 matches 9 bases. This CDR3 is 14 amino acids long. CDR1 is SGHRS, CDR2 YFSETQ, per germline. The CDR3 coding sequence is TGCGCCAGCAGCTCCGGGACAGGGCCGTCTGAAGGTTTCTTT. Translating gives CASSSGTGPSEGFF.

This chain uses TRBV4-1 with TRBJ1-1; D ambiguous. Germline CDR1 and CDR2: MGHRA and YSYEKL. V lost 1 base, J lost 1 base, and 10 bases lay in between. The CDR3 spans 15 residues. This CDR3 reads CASSQVVGRNTEAFF. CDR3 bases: TGCGCCAGCAGCCAAGTGGTAGGGAGGAACACTGAAGCTTTCTTT.

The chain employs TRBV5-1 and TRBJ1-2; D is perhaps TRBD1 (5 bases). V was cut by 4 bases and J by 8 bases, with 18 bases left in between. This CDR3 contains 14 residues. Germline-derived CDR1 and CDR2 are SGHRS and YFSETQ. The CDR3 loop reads CASSRLPTGGGYTF. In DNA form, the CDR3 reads TGCGCCAGCAGCCGGCTTCCAACCGGGGGGGGCTACACCTTC.